The 17 T cell receptor beta chains in this list originate from one sample, sequenced in a study of T cell repertoires in cytomegalovirus infection. Each CDR3 protein gets one entry after TCRdb re-called the reads with MiXCR. Among 150,000 to 200,000 distinct CDR3 sequences listed, about 28% were seen once. Material for sequencing was PBMCs. These receptors were collected from a human donor in good health (CMV status not recorded). Some clones in this sample may be carry-over from other donors' samples.

A few counts support this clonotype. The chain carries TRBV2 and TRBJ1-6, with D perhaps TRBD1 (5 bases). The ends were cut back, 1 base at V and 7 bases at J, with 11 bases in the middle. Germline V gene sequence: CDR1 SNHLY, CDR2 FYNNEI. The CDR3 runs to 15 residues. The DNA for the CDR3 is TGTGCCAGCAGTGAAGAGGAGACAGTGAATTCACCCCTCCACTTT. Translation: CASSEEETVNSPLHF.

V and J are TRBV6-2 or TRBV6-3 and TRBJ2-5, with D possibly being TRBD1 (6 bases). Germline V gene lookup returns CDR1 MNHEY and CDR2 SVGEGT. Trimming took off 7 bases at V and 4 bases at J, with 10 bases between the two ends. This CDR3 has 12 amino acids. In nucleotides, the CDR3 is TGTGCCAGCACCGCGACAGGAGAGACCCAGTACTTC. It specifies CASTATGETQYF.

This chain links TRBV6-1 with TRBJ2-2; D may match TRBD1 or TRBD2 (5 bases each). CDR3 length equals 12 residues. Germline V CDR1 and CDR2: MNHNS, SASEGT. V gave up 3 bases and J gave up 6 bases, with 5 bases separating them. The CDR3 region is CASSEGAGELFF. The CDR3 DNA is TGTGCCAGCAGTGAGGGGGCCGGGGAGCTGTTTTTT.

This clonotype was counted once. The rearrangement links TRBV29-1 to TRBJ1-2; D may be TRBD1 (5 bases). V was cut by 4 bases and J by 6 bases, with 9 bases left in between. Germline CDR1 and CDR2: SQVTM and ANQGSEA. This CDR3 contains 11 residues. This chain's CDR3 is CSVGAGNGYTF. DNA for the CDR3: TGCAGCGTTGGGGCAGGGAATGGCTACACCTTC.

J is TRBJ2-2 and V is TRBV7-9; D is unclear. Per germline, CDR1 SEHNR and CDR2 FQNEAQ (reference sequence). The CDR3 runs to 15 residues. Trimming took off 5 bases at V and 0 bases at J, with 10 bases between the two ends. CDR3 sequence: CASSPTGSNTGELFF. The CDR3, as DNA: TGTGCCAGCAGCCCAACCGGGTCGAACACCGGGGAGCTGTTTTTT.

The gene calls are TRBV2 and TRBJ2-3; weak D call: TRBD2 (5 bases). Germline-derived CDR1 and CDR2 are SNHLY and FYNNEI. V shed 5 bases and J shed 2 bases, with 11 bases lying between them. The CDR3 length is 14 residues. CDR3: CASSKLVTTDTQYF. Here the CDR3 DNA reads TGTGCCAGCAGTAAACTAGTTACCACAGATACGCAGTATTTT.

This chain connects TRBV13 to TRBJ1-2; perhaps TRBD1 as D (5 bases). The ends were cut back, 2 bases at V and 4 bases at J, with 20 bases in the middle. Germline CDR1 and CDR2: PRHDT and FYEKMQ (reference sequence). The CDR3 is made up of 17 amino acids. The CDR3 region has the DNA TGTGCCAGCAGCTTAAGACGGGACCTACTTGGGATCTATGGCTACACCTTC. It is translated as CASSLRRDLLGIYGYTF.

The J gene is TRBJ1-1, the V gene TRBV19, with D perhaps TRBD1 (5 bases). V was pared by 7 bases and J by 7 bases, with 22 bases between. Germline V gives CDR1 LNHDA, CDR2 SQIVND (reference sequence). The CDR3 is made up of 15 amino acids. The CDR3 DNA reads as TGTGCCAGTACGCGCTCGGGACCCACATCGGGTGAAGCTTTCTTT. Residues: CASTRSGPTSGEAFF.

The V call is TRBV11-2, the J call TRBJ1-1; D remains unclear. This CDR3 is 9 amino acids long. Germline CDR1 reads SGHAT; CDR2 reads FQNNGV. The ends were cut back, 11 bases at V and 7 bases at J, with 8 bases in the middle. The CDR3 DNA follows: TGTGCCGTACGGGATGAAGCTTTCTTT. Translating gives CAVRDEAFF.

In its sample, this clonotype was seen once. DNA of the CDR3: TGTGCCAGCAGTTTCGGGGGGGCTAGGACCGGGGAGCTGTTTTTT. Protein sequence: CASSFGGARTGELFF. The genes are TRBV6-5 and TRBJ2-2; TRBD2 agrees at 8 bases. CDR3 length: 15 residues. Trimming at V came to 4 bases and at J to 5 bases, leaving 6 bases not matched to a gene. CDR1 is MNHEY and CDR2 is SVGAGI in the germline V gene.

The genes are TRBV7-6 and TRBJ1-5; D perhaps matches TRBD1 (5 bases). Trimming took 1 base from V and 6 from J, leaving 10 bases between them. The CDR3 consists of 14 residues. The germline CDR1 and CDR2 sequences are SGHVS and FNYEAQ. In DNA form, the CDR3 reads TGTGCCAGCAGCTTAGGGGGGGTGGGTCAGCCCCAGCATTTT. Its translation: CASSLGGVGQPQHF.

The chain carries TRBV15 and TRBJ1-1; 8 nucleotides line up with TRBD1. This CDR3 region has 17 residues. Unmatched junction bases numbered 10, after V lost 0 bases and J lost 4 bases. From germline, CDR1 is LNHNV and CDR2 YYDKDF (reference sequence). The CDR3 DNA sequence: TGTGCCACCAGCAGAGACAGGGGGCCCCACGATTCCACTGAAGCTTTCTTT. Encoded protein: CATSRDRGPHDSTEAFF.

There are a few counts of this clonotype. The V call is TRBV6-5, the J call TRBJ2-1; 8 nucleotides align to TRBD2. V dropped 3 bases and J dropped 9; count of bases not matched to a gene: 13. The CDR3 spans 16 residues. Germline assignment: CDR1 MNHEY and CDR2 SVGAGI. The CDR3 region is CASSYYGRGAGGEQFF. The CDR3 bases are TGTGCCAGCAGTTATTATGGGCGGGGGGCCGGCGGTGAGCAGTTCTTC.

The chain carries TRBV7-9 and TRBJ2-5; TRBD2 is a possible D gene (5 bases). This CDR3 is 16 amino acids long. V shed 6 bases and J shed 0 bases, with 17 bases lying between them. Per germline, CDR1 SEHNR and CDR2 FQNEAQ (reference sequence). The CDR3 region has the DNA TGTGCCAGCAGTCCTCTGATGTCGGGGAACCAAGAGACCCAGTACTTC. Protein product: CASSPLMSGNQETQYF.

This clonotype was seen a few times. The chain combines TRBV12-3 or TRBV12-4 with TRBJ1-3; TRBD1 agrees at 8 bases. The V gene end was trimmed by 8 bases and the J gene end by 1 base; junction bases not matched to a gene: 7. This CDR3 contains 15 residues. CDR3: CASGTTGGSGNTIYF. CDR3 sequence (DNA): TGTGCCAGCGGAACCACAGGGGGATCTGGAAACACCATATATTTT.

This clonotype was seen ten or more times. This chain links TRBV20-1 with TRBJ2-6, with 12 positions matching TRBD2. CDR1 DFQATT and CDR2 SNEGSKA come from the germline V gene (reference sequence). The V and J ends lost 0 bases and 0 bases, in that order; junction bases with no gene match: 9. CDR3 size: 20 residues. The chain's CDR3 is CSARDGRLAGASSGANVLTF. DNA for the CDR3: TGCAGTGCTAGAGATGGACGACTAGCGGGGGCTTCCTCTGGGGCCAACGTCCTGACTTTC.

The chain is built from TRBV4-1 and TRBJ2-5; D ambiguous. Germline CDR1 is MGHRA and CDR2 is YSYEKL. V lost 8 bases and J 1 base, leaving 11 bases between the germline ends. The CDR3 is 13 amino acids. The CDR3 here is CASLDPFQETQYF. DNA for the CDR3: TGCGCCAGCTTGGACCCATTCCAAGAGACCCAGTACTTC.